These T cell receptor beta chains were read from a single sample in a study of T cells in Graves' hyperthyroidism and ophthalmopathy. TCRdb fed the multiplex PCR reads into MiXCR, producing one record per CDR3 protein. The sample lists 350,000 to 450,000 distinct CDR3 sequences, roughly a sixth seen once, with about a third in the top ten. Sequencing used blood. The receptor source for this set is a woman younger than 45 with Graves' hyperthyroidism that later progressed to Graves' ophthalmopathy. CDR3s include the opening cysteine and the closing phenylalanine or tryptophan. Each record gives: V gene, clone size, J gene, D gene, CDR3 protein, CDR3 DNA. D genes are given only for firm matches. Clone size is not always given. Where it is, it says once, few, many or a class for expanded clones.

v_call: TRBV7-9
clone_size: many
j_call: TRBJ2-5
d_call: NA
cdr3_aa: CASSLEAAQETQYF
cdr3_nt: TGTGCCAGCAGCTTAGAGGCGGCCCAAGAGACCCAGTACTTC

v_call: TRBV3-1
clone_size: many
j_call: TRBJ1-5
d_call: NA
cdr3_aa: CASSQDLVGNQPQHF
cdr3_nt: TGTGCCAGCAGCCAAGATTTAGTGGGCAATCAGCCCCAGCATTTT

v_call: TRBV5-1
clone_size: few
j_call: TRBJ2-1
d_call: NA
cdr3_aa: CASSLGYSHNEQFF
cdr3_nt: TGCGCCAGCAGCTTAGGGTATAGCCACAATGAGCAGTTCTTC

v_call: TRBV7-8
clone_size: many
j_call: TRBJ2-1
d_call: TRBD2
cdr3_aa: CASSLFITSGSSGEQFF
cdr3_nt: TGTGCCAGCAGCTTATTTATCACTAGCGGGAGCTCCGGTGAGCAGTTCTTC

v_call: TRBV20-1
clone_size: NA
j_call: TRBJ2-2
d_call: NA
cdr3_aa: CSASQGGKGGGELFF
cdr3_nt: TGCAGTGCTTCCCAAGGCGGGAAGGGTGGCGGGGAGCTGTTTTTT

v_call: TRBV28
clone_size: NA
j_call: TRBJ1-5
d_call: TRBD1
cdr3_aa: CASSFRQGVDQPQHF
cdr3_nt: TGTGCCAGCAGTTTCCGACAGGGTGTAGATCAGCCCCAGCATTTT

v_call: TRBV5-4
clone_size: NA
j_call: TRBJ2-1
d_call: TRBD2
cdr3_aa: CASSPAGGPAYNEQFF
cdr3_nt: TGTGCCAGCAGCCCCGCGGGGGGTCCCGCGTACAATGAGCAGTTCTTC

v_call: TRBV9
clone_size: few
j_call: TRBJ2-2
d_call: NA
cdr3_aa: CASKRGAANTGELFF
cdr3_nt: TGCGCCAGCAAAAGGGGGGCGGCGAACACCGGGGAGCTGTTTTTT

v_call: TRBV27
clone_size: many
j_call: TRBJ2-5
d_call: NA
cdr3_aa: CASSIQGNQETQYF
cdr3_nt: TGTGCCAGCAGTATCCAGGGTAATCAAGAGACCCAGTACTTC

v_call: TRBV20-1
clone_size: few
j_call: TRBJ1-1
d_call: NA
cdr3_aa: CSARNRPGPVAEAFF
cdr3_nt: TGCAGTGCTAGAAACCGACCGGGACCGGTCGCTGAAGCTTTCTTT

v_call: TRBV7-3
clone_size: NA
j_call: TRBJ1-2
d_call: TRBD1
cdr3_aa: CASRSDRATRGYTF
cdr3_nt: TGTGCCAGCAGATCGGACAGGGCCACTAGGGGCTACACCTTC

v_call: TRBV27
clone_size: NA
j_call: TRBJ2-1
d_call: TRBD2
cdr3_aa: CASNRASGSRDEQFF
cdr3_nt: TGTGCCAGCAACCGAGCTAGCGGGAGTCGCGATGAGCAGTTCTTC

v_call: TRBV7-9
clone_size: few
j_call: TRBJ1-4
d_call: NA
cdr3_aa: CASSLFPGAVEKLFF
cdr3_nt: TGTGCCAGCAGCTTATTTCCAGGGGCGGTTGAAAAACTGTTTTTT

v_call: TRBV2
clone_size: many
j_call: TRBJ2-1
d_call: TRBD2
cdr3_aa: CARAEAGLGVVYNEQFF
cdr3_nt: TGTGCCAGGGCGGAGGCAGGACTAGGGGTAGTCTACAATGAGCAGTTCTTC

v_call: TRBV2
clone_size: many
j_call: TRBJ1-1
d_call: NA
cdr3_aa: CASSFSWDTEAFF
cdr3_nt: TGTGCCAGCAGTTTCTCATGGGACACTGAAGCTTTCTTT

v_call: TRBV2
clone_size: many
j_call: TRBJ2-7
d_call: NA
cdr3_aa: CASSAAGYEQYF
cdr3_nt: TGTGCCAGCAGTGCCGCGGGTTACGAGCAGTACTTC